The 24 T cell receptor beta chains given below trace back to one sample, sequenced in a study of T cells in tuberculosis. The time point here: new active TB diagnosis, blood taken before or within 7 days of starting treatment. Repertoires were generated with immunoSEQ multiplex PCR, while TCRdb's copy carries only in-frame clones and drops some. Of roughly 34,000 clones in the sample, approximately 93% are singletons; the top ten hold 11%. Sequenced here: PBMCs, sampled at tuberculosis diagnosis. The receptors were sampled from an adult with tuberculosis.

This sequence joins TRBV4-1 and TRBJ1-1, with 8 bases that match TRBD1. J gave up 0 bases and V 1 base, and 1 base lay outside the gene matches. The germline V gene encodes CDR1 MGHRA and CDR2 YSYEKL. CDR3 size: 15 residues. CDR3 residues: CASSQGQGLNTEAFF. CDR3 DNA sequence: TGCGCCAGCAGCCAAGGACAGGGGTTGAACACTGAAGCTTTCTTT.

The chain combines TRBV4-1 with TRBJ1-1, with TRBD1 identical over 8 bases. Germline lookup yields CDR1 MGHRA and CDR2 YSYEKL. The CDR3 spans 15 residues. V lost 3 bases and J lost 4; bases outside the gene matches: 7. CDR3 DNA sequence: TGCGCCAGCAGCCAGCATGGACAGGGAGGCACTGAAGCTTTCTTT. As protein: CASSQHGQGGTEAFF.

The chain recombines TRBV15 with TRBJ1-2; 10 bases map to TRBD1. Germline V CDR1 and CDR2: LNHNV, YYDKDF (reference sequence). V shed 0 bases and J 8 bases; nucleotides not matched to a gene: 6. The CDR3 is 15 amino acids. The CDR3 sequence: CATSRDLGQGRGYTF. The CDR3 DNA reads as TGTGCCACCAGCAGAGATCTGGGACAGGGGCGGGGCTACACCTTC.

The gene calls are TRBV6-5 and TRBJ1-6; 10 bases fit TRBD1. The germline V gene has CDR1 MNHEY and CDR2 SVGAGI. The CDR3 has 15 amino acids. J gave up 13 bases and V 2 bases, and 8 bases lay outside the gene matches. CDR3 loop: CASSYRAGQGTPLHF. The CDR3, as DNA: TGTGCCAGCAGTTACCGCGCGGGACAGGGGACTCCCCTCCACTTT.

In DNA, the CDR3 is TGTGCCTGGGAGGGGGGGAGCAATCAGCCCCAGCATTTT. Protein sequence: CAWEGGSNQPQHF. The chain joins TRBV30 to TRBJ1-5, with a tentative D call TRBD1 (6 bases). CDR1 is GTSNPN, CDR2 SVGIG, per germline (reference sequence). The ends were cut back, 5 bases at V and 1 base at J, with 9 bases in the middle. CDR3 size: 13 residues.

V and J are TRBV10-3 and TRBJ1-2; TRBD1 aligns across 7 bases. Germline V lookup: CDR1 ENHRY, CDR2 SYGVKD. This CDR3 has 13 residues. The V segment lost 1 base and the J segment 6 bases; nucleotides outside the gene matches: 2. CDR3 protein: CAISEWQGDGYTF. CDR3 DNA sequence: TGTGCCATCAGTGAGTGGCAGGGGGATGGCTACACCTTC.

The chain has TRBV30 and TRBJ2-2, with TRBD2 matching 7 bases. Germline-derived CDR1 and CDR2 are GTSNPN and SVGIG (reference sequence). This CDR3 contains 15 residues. The CDR3 DNA reads TGTGCTTCCCCGGGAGGAGCGGCCTACACCGGGGAGCTGTTTTTT. It encodes CASPGGAAYTGELFF.

The chain links TRBV2 to TRBJ2-7; tentatively, D is TRBD1 (5 bases). This CDR3 contains 14 residues. The V and J ends lost 6 bases and 5 bases respectively, with 17 bases between them. CDR1 SNHLY and CDR2 FYNNEI come from the germline V gene. CDR3 region: CASRVQLQGHEQYF. The CDR3 nucleotides read TGTGCCAGCAGGGTACAACTTCAGGGTCACGAGCAGTACTTC.

The chain joins TRBV15 to TRBJ1-3; 8 bases align to TRBD1. Losses at the gene ends were 3 bases for V and 2 bases for J; bases not matched to a gene: 9. This CDR3 spans 17 amino acids. The germline CDR1 and CDR2 sequences are LNHNV and YYDKDF (reference sequence). For the CDR3, the DNA is TGTGCCACCAGCAGCTTCGGACAGGGAGGGCCTGGAAACACCATATATTTT. Its protein is CATSSFGQGGPGNTIYF.

The chain joins TRBV15 to TRBJ2-7; TRBD1 matches 7 bases. Germline V gene sequence: CDR1 LNHNV, CDR2 YYDKDF (reference sequence). Germline trimming cut 1 base from V and 3 bases from J; bases unmatched to any gene: 6. CDR3 size: 15 residues. CDR3 residues: CATSRARQGFYEQYF. The CDR3 nucleotides read TGTGCCACCAGCAGAGCAAGACAGGGATTCTACGAGCAGTACTTC.

The chain joins TRBV7-2 to TRBJ1-1; the D gene is possibly TRBD1 (5 bases). V was clipped by 0 bases and J by 5 bases, with 10 bases between them. The V gene's germline CDR1 is SGHTA and CDR2 FQGNSA. The CDR3 has 14 amino acids. The DNA for the CDR3 is TGTGCCAGCAGCTTAGCTCAGGGTTGGACTGAAGCTTTCTTT. It yields the protein CASSLAQGWTEAFF.

In its sample, this clone was seen once. DNA for the CDR3: TGCGCCAGCAGCCAAAGGGGTGAGCAGTACTTC. Translating gives CASSQRGEQYF. The rearrangement joins TRBV4-1 to TRBJ2-7; TRBD1 is a possible D gene (5 bases). V lost 2 bases to trimming and J lost 7 bases, with 6 bases between them. CDR3 length: 11 residues. In germline, CDR1 is MGHRA, CDR2 YSYEKL.

The chain links TRBV9 to TRBJ1-1; TRBD1 is a possible D gene (5 bases). V was pared by 0 bases and J by 1 base, with 16 bases between. CDR3 length: 17 residues. CDR1 SGDLS and CDR2 YYNGEE come from the germline V gene. The CDR3 DNA reads TGTGCCAGCAGCGTAGCTACCGGGTTGGGGGGGAACACTGAAGCTTTCTTT. Translation gives CASSVATGLGGNTEAFF. Full variable domain (missing parts from reference TRBV9 and TRBJ1-1): DSGVTQTPKHLITATGQRVTLRCSPRSGDLSVYWYQQSLDQGLQFLIQYYNGEERAKGNILERFSAQQFPDLHSELNLSSLELGDSALYFCASSVATGLGGNTEAFFGQGTRLTVV.

This clone appeared once. The chain has TRBV29-1 and TRBJ2-6; 11 nucleotides match TRBD1. Germline CDR1 is SQVTM and CDR2 is ANQGSEA. V lost 3 bases to trimming and J lost 4 bases; unmatched junction nucleotides: 8. CDR3 size: 17 residues. The CDR3 region is CSVEDRDRGTGANVLTF. The DNA for the CDR3 is TGCAGCGTTGAGGACCGGGACAGGGGGACCGGGGCCAACGTCCTGACTTTC.

CDR3 DNA sequence: TGTGCCAGCAGCGTAGTGGGACAGGGGGCGCGGGAGACCCAGTACTTC. It codes for CASSVVGQGARETQYF. V gene TRBV9 combines with J gene TRBJ2-5, with 12 bases that match TRBD1. V trimming: 0 bases; J trimming: 5 bases; junction bases outside the gene matches: 5. There are 16 residues in the CDR3. Looked up from germline, CDR1 is SGDLS and CDR2 is YYNGEE.

This clone was detected only once. This chain joins TRBV2 and TRBJ1-5, with D unclear. CDR3 length equals 13 residues. The V and J ends lost 6 bases and 6 bases respectively, with 12 bases between them. The germline V gene has CDR1 SNHLY and CDR2 FYNNEI. The CDR3 sequence: CASRGDLGQPQHF. DNA of the CDR3: TGTGCCAGCAGGGGAGACTTGGGTCAGCCCCAGCATTTT.

V and J are TRBV27 and TRBJ2-7; D perhaps matches TRBD2 (5 bases). There are 15 residues in the CDR3. Between the trimmed V and J ends, which lost 0 bases and 4 bases, there was a span of 13 bases. Per the germline V gene, CDR1 is MNHEY and CDR2 is SMNVEV (reference sequence). The CDR3 region is CASSLSLRSVYEQYF. The CDR3 DNA reads TGTGCCAGCAGTTTATCGCTTCGTAGCGTTTACGAGCAGTACTTC.

This chain uses TRBV19 with TRBJ1-1; a possible D gene is TRBD1 (6 bases). CDR1 LNHDA and CDR2 SQIVND come from the germline V gene (reference sequence). The CDR3 has 14 residues. V lost 6 bases, J lost 0 bases, and 11 bases lay in between. The CDR3 sequence: CASSDRFLNTEAFF. The CDR3 region has the DNA TGTGCCAGTAGCGACAGGTTTCTGAACACTGAAGCTTTCTTT.

This CDR3 is CASSLGRLAGAQETQYF. Here the CDR3 DNA reads TGTGCCAGCAGCTTGGGCCGACTAGCGGGGGCTCAAGAGACCCAGTACTTC. The chain has TRBV5-6 and TRBJ2-5; TRBD2 aligns across 12 bases. CDR1 and CDR2 (germline): SGHDT, YYEEEE. V lost 0 bases to trimming and J lost 2 bases; unmatched junction nucleotides: 5. The CDR3 sequence is 17 residues long.

The V gene is TRBV6-5, the J gene TRBJ1-1; tentative D call: TRBD1 (6 bases). CDR3 length: 13 amino acids. The germline gives CDR1 MNHEY, CDR2 SVGAGI. Between the trimmed V and J ends, which lost 9 bases and 5 bases, there was a span of 16 bases. The CDR3 here is CASLNRGITEAFF. The CDR3 coding sequence is TGTGCCAGTCTAAATAGGGGGATAACTGAAGCTTTCTTT.

The genes are TRBV11-2 and TRBJ2-3, with 7 bases aligning to TRBD1. Germline lookup yields CDR1 SGHAT and CDR2 FQNNGV. Unmatched junction bases numbered 6, after V lost 1 base and J lost 5 bases. The length of the CDR3 is 15 residues. The CDR3 loop is CASSLGARGRDTQYF. The CDR3 bases are TGTGCCAGCAGCTTAGGCGCGAGGGGGCGAGATACGCAGTATTTT.

This chain links TRBV9 with TRBJ2-7; 12 nucleotides agree with TRBD1. V lost 6 bases to trimming and J lost 5 bases; unmatched junction nucleotides: 3. This CDR3 region has 13 residues. The germline V gene encodes CDR1 SGDLS and CDR2 YYNGEE. CDR3 residues: CASKGQGADEQYF. In DNA form, the CDR3 reads TGTGCCAGCAAGGGACAGGGGGCGGACGAGCAGTACTTC.

This clone was counted a single time. The sample carries other DNA sequences with the same CDR3. The chain recombines TRBV7-8 with TRBJ2-7; tentatively, D is TRBD1 (5 bases). The V gene's germline CDR1 is SGHVS and CDR2 FQNEAQ. The CDR3 is made up of 13 amino acids. V lost 1 base and J 4 bases, leaving 8 bases between the germline ends. The CDR3 sequence is CASSLGGDYEQYF. CDR3 sequence (DNA): TGTGCCAGCAGCTTAGGGGGCGATTACGAGCAGTACTTC.

V and J are TRBV9 and TRBJ2-1; tentative D call: TRBD1 (5 bases). The CDR3 length is 16 residues. Deletions cut 4 bases from V and 0 bases from J, with 14 bases between. Germline V gene sequence: CDR1 SGDLS, CDR2 YYNGEE. The CDR3 reads CASSPISGRSYNEQFF. The CDR3 nucleotides read TGTGCCAGCAGCCCCATTTCAGGGCGCTCCTACAATGAGCAGTTCTTC.